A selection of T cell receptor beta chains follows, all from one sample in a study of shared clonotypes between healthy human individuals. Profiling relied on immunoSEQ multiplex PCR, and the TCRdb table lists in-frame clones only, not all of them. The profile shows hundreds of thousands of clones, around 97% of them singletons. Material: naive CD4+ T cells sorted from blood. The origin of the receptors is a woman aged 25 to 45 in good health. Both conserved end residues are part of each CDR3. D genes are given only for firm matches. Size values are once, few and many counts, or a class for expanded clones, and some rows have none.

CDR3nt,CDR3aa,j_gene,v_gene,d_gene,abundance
TGTGCCAGCACCCAAGGACCCAAGCCCCTGCATTTT,CASTQGPKPLHF,TRBJ1-5,TRBV28,.,.
TGTGCCAGCAGTTCAGGCCAGGTATATGGCTACACCTTC,CASSSGQVYGYTF,TRBJ1-2,TRBV27,.,.
TGCAGCGTTGGGTTAGGCTCTGGGGCCAACGTCCTGACTTTC,CSVGLGSGANVLTF,TRBJ2-6,TRBV29-1,.,.
TGTGCCAGCAGCTTAGCGGCAGGGTCACCCCTCCACTTT,CASSLAAGSPLHF,TRBJ1-6,TRBV7-9,.,.
TGTGCCAGCAGCTCCCCTTTAGACAATGAGCAGTTCTTC,CASSSPLDNEQFF,TRBJ2-1,TRBV13,.,.
TGTGCCAGCAGTTACTCGAGAACCGGGAGGAACACCGGGGAGCTGTTTTTT,CASSYSRTGRNTGELFF,TRBJ2-2,TRBV6-7,.,.
TGTGCCAGTAACCTCCAGGGGTGGAATCAGCCCCAGCATTTT,CASNLQGWNQPQHF,TRBJ1-5,TRBV19,.,.
TGTGCCAGCAGCGTAAATGGGGGGCGGAATCAGCCCCAGCATTTT,CASSVNGGRNQPQHF,TRBJ1-5,TRBV9,.,.
TGTGCCAGTAGAGTAGCGGGAGGAAACAATGAGCAGTTCTTC,CASRVAGGNNEQFF,TRBJ2-1,TRBV19,TRBD2,.
TGTGCCAGCAGCCTCAGCGGGACCCGCGAAGATACGCAGTATTTT,CASSLSGTREDTQYF,TRBJ2-3,TRBV9,TRBD2,.
TGTGCCAGCAGTGAACAGGGGCGGGGAGAGACCCAGTACTTC,CASSEQGRGETQYF,TRBJ2-5,TRBV6-1,.,.
TGCGCCAGCAGCTTAGCCGGGACAGCAACCTACGAGCAGTACTTC,CASSLAGTATYEQYF,TRBJ2-7,TRBV5-1,TRBD1,.
TGCGCCAGCAGCTCGGGTGCGGACAGGGAGGCTACCGGGGAGCTGTTTTTT,CASSSGADREATGELFF,TRBJ2-2,TRBV5-1,TRBD1,.
TGTGCCAGCAGTTTTTCTAGCGGGGCCGTCCAAGAGACCCAGTACTTC,CASSFSSGAVQETQYF,TRBJ2-5,TRBV28,TRBD2,.
TGTGCCAGCAGTTTTTTAACAGGGAGATCCTCTGGGGCCAACGTCCTGACTTTC,CASSFLTGRSSGANVLTF,TRBJ2-6,TRBV27,.,.
TGTGCCAGCAGTGACGTGGGTCTGCGGGAGGGCCTCGGCACCGGGGAGCTGTTTTTT,CASSDVGLREGLGTGELFF,TRBJ2-2,TRBV2,TRBD2,once
TGTGCCAGCAGTACGCCTGGGGATAAGGAAGCTTTCTTT,CASSTPGDKEAFF,TRBJ1-1,TRBV28,.,.
TGTGCCAGCAGCTTGCAGGTGGGGGGCGAGCAGTACTTC,CASSLQVGGEQYF,TRBJ2-7,TRBV7-2,.,.
TGTGCCAGCAAAACTAGCGGTGACTCCTACGAGCAGTACTTC,CASKTSGDSYEQYF,TRBJ2-7,TRBV7-2,TRBD2,.
TGCAGTGCTATAAGTGGGGCGACCCAGTACTTC,CSAISGATQYF,TRBJ2-5,TRBV20-1,.,.
TGTGCCAGCACTCCCGGGACAGGGGGCTCTGAAGCTTTCTTT,CASTPGTGGSEAFF,TRBJ1-1,TRBV19,TRBD1,.
TGTGCCAGCAGCTTGGGGTTTGGGATCCGCTACGAGCAGTACTTC,CASSLGFGIRYEQYF,TRBJ2-7,TRBV5-5,.,once
TGTGCCAGCAGCTTAGTTGGGGCGGGAGGATTTATTGAGCAGTTCTTC,CASSLVGAGGFIEQFF,TRBJ2-1,TRBV11-3,TRBD2,.
TGTGCCAGCTGGGGAAGAAAGACCTATGGCTACACCTTC,CASWGRKTYGYTF,TRBJ1-2,TRBV9,.,.
TGTGCCAGCAGCAAGGGACTTCCGAACACCGGGGAGCTGTTTTTT,CASSKGLPNTGELFF,TRBJ2-2,TRBV5-8,.,.
TGTGCCAGCAGCTCCACGGGACAGCTCTACAATGAGCAGTTCTTC,CASSSTGQLYNEQFF,TRBJ2-1,TRBV7-3,TRBD1,.
TGTGCCAGCAGCTTAGAGCGGGACAACTCCTACAATGAGCAGTTCTTC,CASSLERDNSYNEQFF,TRBJ2-1,TRBV7-8,.,once
TGTGCCAGCTCATCCCTAAGTCCGACAGGGACTTACAATCAGCCCCAGCATTTT,CASSSLSPTGTYNQPQHF,TRBJ1-5,TRBV18,TRBD1,.
TGTGCCAGCAGTTCTCTAGCGGGACCCACAGATACGCAGTATTTT,CASSSLAGPTDTQYF,TRBJ2-3,TRBV2,TRBD2,.
TGTGCCAGCAGCCGACCGGGACTAGCGGGAGTGCCCTACGAGCAGTACTTC,CASSRPGLAGVPYEQYF,TRBJ2-7,TRBV28,TRBD2,.
TGCGCCAGCAGCCAAGGCAGACAGGGGGTAATAGCCAAAAACATTCAGTACTTC,CASSQGRQGVIAKNIQYF,TRBJ2-4,TRBV4-1,TRBD1,.
TGTGCCAGCAGCACCCGACAGACCTACGAGCAGTACTTC,CASSTRQTYEQYF,TRBJ2-7,TRBV7-6,.,.
TGTGCCAGCAGCTCGTCGACCGGAGGTATTAGGTACGAGCAGTACTTC,CASSSSTGGIRYEQYF,TRBJ2-7,TRBV28,.,.
TGTGCCAGCAGTTCATCCGGACTAGCGGGATTGTCCGGGGAGCTGTTTTTT,CASSSSGLAGLSGELFF,TRBJ2-2,TRBV28,TRBD2,.
TGTGCCAGCAGCATGACAGGGGCTGAAGCTTTCTTT,CASSMTGAEAFF,TRBJ1-1,TRBV7-9,TRBD1,.
TGTGCCAGCAGCTTGAACAGGGAGCAGTTCTTC,CASSLNREQFF,TRBJ2-1,TRBV5-6,.,.
TGTGCCAGCAGTCTCAGAGGACTAGGAGAGACCCAGTACTTC,CASSLRGLGETQYF,TRBJ2-5,TRBV27,TRBD2,.
TGTGCCAGCAGTTTCCGACAGCCCCAGCATTTT,CASSFRQPQHF,TRBJ1-5,TRBV28,.,.
TGCAGCGTTGAAGATAACTATGGCTACACCTTC,CSVEDNYGYTF,TRBJ1-2,TRBV29-1,.,.
TGTGCCAGCAGCGTAGGCCGTCGGGCAGGGCCCTCCTACGAGCAGTACTTC,CASSVGRRAGPSYEQYF,TRBJ2-7,TRBV9,.,.
TGCGCCAGCAGCTTGGAAGGACTAGCTGCCAGCTCCTACAATGAGCAGTTCTTC,CASSLEGLAASSYNEQFF,TRBJ2-1,TRBV5-1,TRBD2,.
TGTGCCAGCAGCCAAGTTACGCGATCAGATACGCAGTATTTT,CASSQVTRSDTQYF,TRBJ2-3,TRBV4-2,.,.
TGTGCCAGCAGTTTATCCGTCGGAGACCAGTACTTC,CASSLSVGDQYF,TRBJ2-7,TRBV28,.,.
TGTGCCAGCAGTCCAGACATCCTGACTGAAGCTTTCTTT,CASSPDILTEAFF,TRBJ1-1,TRBV7-7,.,.
TGTGCCAGCAGTTACCCCCGGGACGGGAAATACGAGCAGTACTTC,CASSYPRDGKYEQYF,TRBJ2-7,TRBV6-5,.,.
TGTGCCAGCAGCTTGTTCGAGCGGCCCGGGTACGAGCAGTACTTC,CASSLFERPGYEQYF,TRBJ2-7,TRBV5-4,.,.
TGTGCCAGCAGCTTAGGGACTAGCGGGTATTCCTACGAGCAGTACTTC,CASSLGTSGYSYEQYF,TRBJ2-7,TRBV7-2,TRBD2,.
TGTGCCAGCAGCCGAGTGACTAGCGGGAAGGGCTACGAGCAGTACTTC,CASSRVTSGKGYEQYF,TRBJ2-7,TRBV14,TRBD2,.
TGTGCGAGAAGGAGGGTGTTCTCCTACGAGCAGTACTTC,CARRRVFSYEQYF,TRBJ2-7,TRBV11-2,.,.
TGTGCCAGCAGAGATGACATCAATCAGCCCCAGCATTTT,CASRDDINQPQHF,TRBJ1-5,TRBV2,.,once
TGTGCCAGCAGCTTAGATTGGGTTCGGGGTGGCTATGGCTACACCTTC,CASSLDWVRGGYGYTF,TRBJ1-2,TRBV11-2,.,.
TGTGCCAGCAGCGTCGGGAGTTTTGAGCCCCAGCATTTT,CASSVGSFEPQHF,TRBJ1-5,TRBV27,.,once
TGTGCCAGCAGCGGAAAGAGGCTAGCGGCCCAAGAGACCCAGTACTTC,CASSGKRLAAQETQYF,TRBJ2-5,TRBV7-8,TRBD2,.
TGCGCCAGCAGCCAGAGGACTAGCGGGATCTCCTACGAGCAGTACTTC,CASSQRTSGISYEQYF,TRBJ2-7,TRBV4-1,TRBD2,.
TGTGCCAGCAGCTTCAACCCGAGCACAGATACGCAGTATTTT,CASSFNPSTDTQYF,TRBJ2-3,TRBV7-6,.,.
TGTGCCAGCAGCTTAGGGGAGGGGGAATACAACACCGGGGAGCTGTTTTTT,CASSLGEGEYNTGELFF,TRBJ2-2,TRBV11-1,.,.
TGTGCCAGTATAAAAGGGTACATTCAGTACTTC,CASIKGYIQYF,TRBJ2-4,TRBV19,.,.